This T cell receptor (beta chain) was sequenced during a study of PD-L1 blockade in urothelial cancer. Study context: Patients' prior chemotherapy regimens numbered 0 to 3.

Data came from immunoSEQ multiplex PCR; TCRdb stores just in-frame clones and leaves some out. The sample comprises about 45,000 clones, more than 70% of which are singletons, and 12% to 15% rests with the top ten. Findings and limits, study-wide: Durable-benefit cases showed more tumor-associated blood clone expansion at 3 weeks.

Of note for this clone: Its matching antigen is unknown.

There were between 1 and 8 samples from each patient, taken pretreatment and on-treatment. This receptor was obtained from a woman aged 60-75 years with urothelial cancer. This material consisted of PBMCs, taken around atezolizumab (anti-PD-L1) treatment.

CDR3 coding DNA: TGCGCCAGCAGTGGGCTAGCGGGGATCTCCTACGAGCAGTACTTC. Amino acids: CASSGLAGISYEQYF. V and J are TRBV10-2 and TRBJ2-7; 9 nucleotides line up with TRBD2. Germline assignment: CDR1 WSHSY and CDR2 SAAADI. This CDR3 is built from 15 residues. The trim removed 4 bases at V and 0 bases at J, leaving 4 bases unmatched.